This TCR beta chain was profiled in a study of blood T cell repertoires in COVID-19. Sequencing used immunoSEQ multiplex PCR; TCRdb keeps in-frame clones, though not all of them. Here the sample spans 450,000 or so clones, approximately 90% being singletons. This receptor was obtained from a man in his late teens or twenties with COVID-19, enrolled during active disease. Sequences were obtained from peripheral blood.

CDR3 residues: CASSYYTQGSSGYTF. Here the CDR3 DNA reads TGTGCCAGCAGTTACTATACACAGGGGTCCTCTGGCTACACCTTC. This chain joins TRBV6-5 and TRBJ1-2; TRBD1 aligns across 7 bases. J lost 7 bases, V lost 1 base, and 9 bases had no gene match. Germline-derived CDR1 and CDR2 are MNHEY and SVGAGI. The CDR3 has 15 residues.